This record concerns one T cell receptor beta chain sequence. The data derive from a study of blood T cell repertoires in COVID-19. This CDR3 contains 15 residues. In germline, CDR1 is SGDLS, CDR2 YYNGEE. V was cut by 3 bases and J by 2 bases, with 14 bases left in between. The data were produced by immunoSEQ multiplex PCR, yet TCRdb's version contains in-frame clones alone and is incomplete. The sample shows hundreds of thousands of clones, 89% of them seen only once. The gene calls are TRBV9 and TRBJ1-2, with D unclear. This clonotype was obtained from a man in his forties or fifties with acute or convalescent COVID-19. Sequencing was carried out using peripheral blood. The CDR3 loop is CASSAAVGRNYGYTF. The CDR3 nucleotides read TGTGCCAGCAGCGCCGCGGTTGGGAGGAACTATGGCTACACCTTC.